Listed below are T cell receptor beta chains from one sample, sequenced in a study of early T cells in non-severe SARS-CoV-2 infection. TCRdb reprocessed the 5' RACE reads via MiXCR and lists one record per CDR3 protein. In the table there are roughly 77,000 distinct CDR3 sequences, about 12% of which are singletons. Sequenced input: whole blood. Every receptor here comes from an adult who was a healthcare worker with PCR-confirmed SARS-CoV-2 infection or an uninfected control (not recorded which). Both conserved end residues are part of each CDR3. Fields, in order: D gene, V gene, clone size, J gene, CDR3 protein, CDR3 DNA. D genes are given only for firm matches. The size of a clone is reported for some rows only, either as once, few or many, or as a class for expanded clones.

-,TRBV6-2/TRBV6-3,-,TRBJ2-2,CASSWTVNTGELFF,TGTGCCAGCAGTTGGACTGTGAACACCGGGGAGCTGTTTTTT
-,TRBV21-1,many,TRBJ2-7,CASSKDGEVAYEQYF,TGTGCCAGCAGCAAAGATGGGGAAGTCGCCTACGAGCAGTACTTC
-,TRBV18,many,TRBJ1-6,CASSPNMQGFGNSPLHF,TGTGCCAGCTCACCGAATATGCAGGGATTCGGTAATTCACCCCTCCACTTT
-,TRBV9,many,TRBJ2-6,CASSVVSSGANVLTF,TGTGCCAGCAGCGTAGTCAGCTCTGGGGCCAACGTCCTGACTTTC
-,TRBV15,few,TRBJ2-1,CATSNQNRGLFNEQFF,TGTGCCACCAGCAACCAAAACCGGGGACTTTTTAATGAGCAGTTCTTC
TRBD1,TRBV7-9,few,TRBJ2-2,CASSPGQGDTGELFF,TGTGCCAGCAGCCCCGGGCAGGGGGACACCGGGGAGCTGTTTTTT
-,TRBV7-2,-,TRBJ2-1,CASSLTFHSYNEQFF,TGTGCCAGCAGCTTAACTTTTCACTCCTACAATGAGCAGTTCTTC
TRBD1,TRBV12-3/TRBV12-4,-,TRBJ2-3,CASSSGTGSSTDTQYF,TGTGCCAGCAGTTCTGGGACAGGGTCTAGCACAGATACGCAGTATTTT
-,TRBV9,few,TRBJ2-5,CASSVEEWTTVPQYF,TGTGCCAGCAGCGTAGAAGAATGGACTACCGTCCCCCAGTACTTC
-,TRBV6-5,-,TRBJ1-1,CASSHLRRGGTEAFF,TGTGCCAGCAGTCACCTCCGGAGGGGCGGCACTGAAGCTTTCTTT
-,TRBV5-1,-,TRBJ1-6,CASSAGDFNSPLHF,TGCGCCAGCAGCGCCGGTGATTTTAATTCACCCCTCCACTTT
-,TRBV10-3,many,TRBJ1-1,CAIRAGPLDTEAFF,TGTGCCATCAGGGCGGGCCCCTTGGACACTGAAGCTTTCTTT
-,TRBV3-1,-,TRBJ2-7,CASSQGVSIGLGLYF,TGTGCCAGCAGCCAAGGTGTTTCGATCGGGCTAGGATTGTACTTC
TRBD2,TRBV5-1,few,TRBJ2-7,CASSVTSGSTEQYF,TGCGCCAGCAGCGTGACTAGCGGCTCTACCGAGCAGTACTTC
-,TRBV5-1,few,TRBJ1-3,CASSSQGESGNTIYF,TGCGCCAGCAGCTCCCAGGGAGAGTCTGGAAACACCATATATTTT
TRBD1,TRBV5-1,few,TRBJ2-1,CASSLVGTGVYNEQFF,TGCGCCAGCAGCTTGGTTGGGACAGGGGTATACAATGAGCAGTTCTTC
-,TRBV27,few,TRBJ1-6,CASTPGTGNSPLHF,TGTGCCAGCACCCCCGGGACGGGTAATTCACCCCTCCACTTT
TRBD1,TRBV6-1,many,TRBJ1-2,CASSDAWTGGGYTF,TGTGCCAGCAGTGATGCGTGGACAGGGGGTGGCTACACCTTC
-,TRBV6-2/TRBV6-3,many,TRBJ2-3,CATGWGTDTQYF,TGTGCCACCGGCTGGGGCACAGATACGCAGTATTTT
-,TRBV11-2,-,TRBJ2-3,CASSLPRHLGSTDTQYF,TGTGCCAGCAGCTTACCGCGACACTTAGGTAGCACAGATACGCAGTATTTT
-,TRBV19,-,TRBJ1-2,CASTLRGGYGYTF,TGTGCCAGTACTCTACGAGGAGGTTATGGCTACACCTTC
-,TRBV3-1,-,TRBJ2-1,CASSQVANEQFF,TGTGCCAGCAGCCAAGTCGCGAATGAGCAGTTCTTC
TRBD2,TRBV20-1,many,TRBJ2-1,CSAPGMREHYNEQFF,TGCAGTGCTCCGGGGATGCGGGAGCACTACAATGAGCAGTTCTTC
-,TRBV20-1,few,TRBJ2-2,CSARDTGTTGELFF,TGCAGTGCTAGAGATACCGGGACCACCGGGGAGCTGTTTTTT
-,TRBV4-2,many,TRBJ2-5,CASSSDLTQETQYF,TGTGCCAGCAGCAGCGACTTAACACAAGAGACCCAGTACTTC
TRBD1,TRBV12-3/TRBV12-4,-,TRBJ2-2,CASSGTVNTGELFF,TGTGCCAGCAGTGGGACAGTCAACACCGGGGAGCTGTTTTTT
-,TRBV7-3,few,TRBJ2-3,CASSLGPSLGGKVDTQYF,TGTGCCAGCAGCTTAGGCCCCTCCTTAGGGGGAAAAGTCGATACGCAGTATTTT
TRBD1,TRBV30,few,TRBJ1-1,CAWTKGANTEAFF,TGTGCCTGGACTAAGGGGGCGAACACTGAAGCTTTCTTT
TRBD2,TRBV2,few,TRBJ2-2,CASRGQAGVSAGELFF,TGTGCCAGCAGGGGCCAAGCGGGAGTGTCGGCCGGGGAGCTGTTTTTT
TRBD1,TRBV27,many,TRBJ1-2,CASRPDRDNTF,TGTGCCAGCAGACCGGACAGGGATAACACCTTC
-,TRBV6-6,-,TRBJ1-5,CASSQAPGGVGNQPQHF,TGTGCCAGCAGTCAAGCTCCGGGGGGAGTAGGCAATCAGCCCCAGCATTTT
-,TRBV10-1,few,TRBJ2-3,CASSDGQTDTQYF,TGCGCCAGCAGTGACGGACAAACAGATACGCAGTATTTT
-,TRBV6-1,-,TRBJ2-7,CASMRRGALIEQYF,TGTGCCAGCATGAGGCGCGGAGCTCTTATCGAGCAGTACTTC
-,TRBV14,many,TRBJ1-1,CASSLVSSEAFF,TGTGCCAGCAGCCTCGTCTCCAGTGAGGCTTTCTTT
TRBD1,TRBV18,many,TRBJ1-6,CASSLGQGNSPLHF,TGTGCCAGCTCACTTGGACAGGGGAATTCACCCCTCCACTTT
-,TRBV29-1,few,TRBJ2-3,CSVEDGRPTDTQYF,TGCAGCGTTGAAGATGGCCGGCCCACAGATACGCAGTATTTT
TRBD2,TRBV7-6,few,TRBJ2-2,CASSHSGGYTGELFF,TGTGCCAGCAGCCACAGCGGGGGGTACACCGGGGAGCTGTTTTTT
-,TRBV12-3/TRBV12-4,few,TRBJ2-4,CASSSGVSKNIQYF,TGTGCCAGCAGTTCAGGGGTGAGCAAAAACATTCAGTACTTC
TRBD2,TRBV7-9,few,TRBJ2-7,CASSLTSGRDEQYF,TGTGCCAGCAGCTTAACTAGCGGGAGAGACGAGCAGTACTTC
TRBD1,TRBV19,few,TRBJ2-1,CASSIGQGVHYEQFF,TGTGCCAGTAGTATAGGTCAGGGGGTTCACTATGAGCAGTTCTTC
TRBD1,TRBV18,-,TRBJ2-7,CASSMDRSTYEQYF,TGTGCCAGCTCAATGGACAGGAGTACCTACGAGCAGTACTTC
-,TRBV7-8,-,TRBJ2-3,CASSPSSNTDTQYF,TGTGCCAGCAGCCCCTCGAGCAACACAGATACGCAGTATTTT
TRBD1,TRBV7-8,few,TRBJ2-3,CASSLRDRGTDTQYF,TGTGCCAGCAGCTTAAGGGACAGGGGAACAGATACGCAGTATTTT
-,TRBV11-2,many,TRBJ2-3,CASSLDAHPSDTQYF,TGTGCCAGCAGCTTAGATGCTCATCCCTCGGATACGCAGTATTTT
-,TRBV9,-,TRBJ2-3,CASSVGGRPSTDTQYF,TGTGCCAGCAGCGTAGGGGGTCGCCCTAGCACAGATACGCAGTATTTT
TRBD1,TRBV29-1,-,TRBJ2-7,CSAAAGQGSYEQYF,TGCAGCGCCGCTGCGGGACAGGGCTCCTACGAGCAGTACTTC
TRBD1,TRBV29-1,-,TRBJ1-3,CSAGTGSGNTIYF,TGCAGCGCAGGGACAGGGTCTGGAAACACCATATATTTT
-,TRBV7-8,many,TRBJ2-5,CASSRRVQETQYF,TGTGCCAGCAGCCGACGGGTCCAAGAGACCCAGTACTTC
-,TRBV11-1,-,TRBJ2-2,CASSLYIGRGELFF,TGTGCCAGCAGCTTATATATCGGCAGAGGGGAGCTGTTTTTT
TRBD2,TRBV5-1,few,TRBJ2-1,CASSTGLPGGNEQFF,TGCGCCAGCAGCACAGGTCTCCCGGGGGGCAATGAGCAGTTCTTC
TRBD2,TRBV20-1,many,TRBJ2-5,CSATDLAGGRRETQYF,TGCAGTGCTACCGACCTAGCGGGCGGGAGAAGAGAGACCCAGTACTTC
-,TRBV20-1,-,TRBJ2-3,CSAKWDRLTDTQYF,TGCAGTGCTAAATGGGACCGACTCACAGATACGCAGTATTTT
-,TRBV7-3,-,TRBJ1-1,CASSLRAGTTEAFF,TGTGCCAGCAGCTTACGGGCAGGGACCACTGAAGCTTTCTTT
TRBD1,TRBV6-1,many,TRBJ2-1,CASKKGQDNEQFF,TGTGCCAGCAAAAAGGGACAGGACAATGAGCAGTTCTTC